This T cell receptor beta chain was recovered during a study of regulatory T cells in long-lasting Graves disease. CDR1 and CDR2 from the germline V gene are GTSNPN and SVGIG (reference sequence). The CDR3 contains 14 residues. Trimming stripped 3 bases from V and 3 bases from J, with 11 bases between. Whole-study findings and limits: Sample size was small, which may have lowered accuracy. For persistent Graves' patients, TCR diversity was lower than for newly diagnosed ones.

This clonotype appeared many times. Its antigen is still unknown. Through Arm-PCR of CDR3 regions and iRepertoire HTBI primers, TCR beta libraries were built. Via MiXCR, TCRdb re-called the multiplex PCR reads, giving one row per CDR3 protein. The repertoire has about 350,000 distinct CDR3 sequences, under 20% of them found once; the top ten carry 20%. Time point of the sample: newly diagnosed GD, antithyroid drugs for less than 3 months. RNA from PBMCs was the source of the TCR library. Patient provenance is recorded as an endocrinology department in Xi'an, China. This sample also appeared in a second study, on T cells in Graves' hyperthyroidism and ophthalmopathy.

The genes are TRBV30 and TRBJ2-2; possibly TRBD1 for D (5 bases). Sequenced material: peripheral blood mononuclear cells (PBMCs), taken at new diagnosis, from a patient treated with antithyroid drugs. The source of this sequence is a woman aged 18-29 years with Graves disease. CDR3 DNA sequence: TGTGCCTGGAGGGGCGACAGAGACACCGGGGAGCTGTTTTTT. Amino acids: CAWRGDRDTGELFF.